This passage covers 27 T cell receptor beta chains from one sample sequenced in a study of blood T cell repertoires in COVID-19. The data were produced by immunoSEQ multiplex PCR, yet TCRdb's version contains in-frame clones alone and is incomplete. Of a few hundred thousand clones listed, around nine tenths are singletons. The sequenced material came from peripheral blood. These receptors were obtained from a woman in her 50s with active or convalescent COVID-19.

The chain links TRBV5-8 to TRBJ1-1; the D is unclear. There are 13 residues in the CDR3. The germline V and J ends were trimmed by 1 base and 1 base, with 5 bases remaining between them. CDR1 SGHTS and CDR2 YDEGEE come from the germline V gene. The CDR3 spells CASSLKPNTEAFF. As DNA, the CDR3 is TGTGCCAGCAGCTTGAAGCCGAACACTGAAGCTTTCTTT.

The chain carries TRBV30 and TRBJ1-1; D is possibly TRBD1 (6 bases). The germline gives CDR1 GTSNPN, CDR2 SVGIG (reference sequence). V lost 6 bases to trimming and J lost 4 bases, with 12 bases between them. The CDR3 sequence is 12 residues long. This CDR3 reads CACVGQFTEAFF. CDR3 nucleotide sequence: TGTGCCTGCGTCGGACAGTTCACTGAAGCTTTCTTT.

The chain combines TRBV2 with TRBJ1-2, with D perhaps TRBD1 (6 bases). CDR1 is SNHLY, CDR2 FYNNEI, per germline. The CDR3 totals 14 residues. V dropped 6 bases and J dropped 0 bases, with 11 bases sitting between them. The CDR3 nucleotides are TGTGCCAGCAGGGCGGACAGCTCTAACTATGGCTACACCTTC. It encodes CASRADSSNYGYTF.

This clone was counted only a few times. This chain connects TRBV7-6 to TRBJ1-1, with a weak D call TRBD1 (5 bases). The CDR3 totals 15 residues. Germline V gene lookup returns CDR1 SGHVS and CDR2 FNYEAQ. With 3 bases removed from V and 1 base from J, the gap between germline ends came to 12 bases. The CDR3 DNA is TGTGCCAGCAGCTTCAGACAGTTAACGAACACTGAAGCTTTCTTT. Encoded protein: CASSFRQLTNTEAFF.

A few counts support this clone. The chain employs TRBV6-5 and TRBJ1-2; 10 nucleotides match TRBD1. This CDR3 spans 12 amino acids. J lost 11 bases, V lost 4 bases, and 4 bases had no gene match. Germline V gene sequence: CDR1 MNHEY, CDR2 SVGAGI. CDR3 amino acids: CASSLDRGRYTF. Written as DNA, the CDR3 is TGTGCCAGCAGTTTAGACAGGGGGCGATACACCTTC.

The gene calls are TRBV7-2 and TRBJ2-1; maybe TRBD2 (5 bases). The CDR3 has 15 residues. Germline V lookup: CDR1 SGHTA, CDR2 FQGNSA. Trimming stripped 1 base from V and 0 bases from J, with 7 bases between. CDR3 in amino acids: CASSLGLASYNEQFF. CDR3 DNA: TGTGCCAGCAGCTTAGGGCTAGCCTCCTACAATGAGCAGTTCTTC.

This chain joins TRBV5-1 and TRBJ1-1, with 9 bases that match TRBD1. The CDR3 runs to 14 residues. Germline-derived CDR1 and CDR2 are SGHRS and YFSETQ. J lost 2 bases, V lost 5 bases, and 4 bases had no gene match. In DNA, the CDR3 is TGCGCCAGCAGTGGGACAGGGTTCAACACTGAAGCTTTCTTT. This encodes CASSGTGFNTEAFF. The variable domain in full, completed from reference TRBV5-1 and TRBJ1-1, reads KAGVTQTPRYLIKTRGQQVTLSCSPISGHRSVSWYQQTPGQGLQFLFEYFSETQRNKGNFPGRFSGRQFSNSRSEMNVSTLELGDSALYLCASSGTGFNTEAFFGQGTRLTVV.

V gene TRBV4-3 combines with J gene TRBJ1-2, with D uncertain. There are 14 residues in the CDR3. The germline gives CDR1 LGHNA, CDR2 YSLEER. V gave up 4 bases and J gave up 3 bases, with 12 bases separating them. CDR3 in DNA: TGCGCCAGCAGCCCGCGGGGAGGCGACTATGGCTACACCTTC. Translating it yields CASSPRGGDYGYTF.

The CDR3 reads CASSPFAGVETQYF. CDR3 bases: TGTGCCAGCAGTCCCTTCGCGGGAGTGGAGACCCAGTACTTC. The rearrangement links TRBV6-2 or TRBV6-3 to TRBJ2-5; the match to TRBD2 covers 7 bases. This CDR3 spans 14 amino acids. The V and J ends lost 5 bases and 5 bases, in that order; junction bases with no gene match: 8. Looked up from germline, CDR1 is MNHEY and CDR2 is SVGEGT.

This clone has only one observation. The rearrangement uses TRBV10-3 and TRBJ1-1; D is undetermined. Germline-derived CDR1 and CDR2 are ENHRY and SYGVKD. The CDR3 sequence is 14 residues long. Trimming took 4 bases from V and 0 from J, leaving 9 bases between them. CDR3 protein: CAISAGNMNTEAFF. DNA of the CDR3: TGTGCCATCAGTGCGGGAAACATGAACACTGAAGCTTTCTTT.

V is TRBV5-1 and J is TRBJ2-2, with 8 bases that match TRBD2. The CDR3 has 16 amino acids. J lost 0 bases, V lost 2 bases, and 3 bases had no gene match. Germline CDR1 is SGHRS and CDR2 is YFSETQ. The CDR3 region has the DNA TGCGCCAGCAGCTTTATGACTAGCGCGAACACCGGGGAGCTGTTTTTT. This codes for CASSFMTSANTGELFF.

This clone was observed a handful of times. The chain joins TRBV7-8 to TRBJ2-1; tentatively, D is TRBD1 (6 bases). There are 17 residues in the CDR3. V lost 5 bases and J 2 bases, leaving 19 bases between the germline ends. Germline CDR1 and CDR2: SGHVS and FQNEAQ. The CDR3 nucleotides read TGTGCCAGCAGCATCGAACCGCGGACAGCGACCTACAATGAGCAGTTCTTC. Protein sequence: CASSIEPRTATYNEQFF.

In nucleotides, the CDR3 is TGCGCCAGCAGTTCCCCTCCCGGGACAAAGCCGGGCGAGCAGTACTTC. Its protein is CASSSPPGTKPGEQYF. The chain employs TRBV10-2 and TRBJ2-7; TRBD1 might be the D (6 bases). Germline V gene data show CDR1 as WSHSY and CDR2 as SAAADI. The CDR3 runs to 16 residues. Deletions cut 5 bases from V and 6 bases from J, with 23 bases between.

The rearrangement joins TRBV5-6 to TRBJ2-5; 8 bases align to TRBD2. V gave up 9 bases and J gave up 7 bases; unmatched junction bases: 14. In germline, CDR1 is SGHDT, CDR2 YYEEEE. The CDR3 spans 14 residues. CDR3 coding DNA: TGTGCCACCTCCCGGGCGGGGGGACCGGGGACCCAGTACTTC. It codes for CATSRAGGPGTQYF.

V gene TRBV27 combines with J gene TRBJ2-2; D gene uncertain. The CDR3 is 13 amino acids. Germline V gene lookup returns CDR1 MNHEY and CDR2 SMNVEV (reference sequence). The V end was cut by 3 bases, the J end by 6 bases, with 8 bases between. The CDR3 sequence is CASSFGLSGELFF. The DNA for the CDR3 is TGTGCCAGCAGTTTTGGTCTATCCGGGGAGCTGTTTTTT.

J is TRBJ2-3 and V is TRBV5-4, with 10 bases matching TRBD1. This CDR3 has 12 residues. Losses at the gene ends were 3 bases for V and 10 bases for J; bases not matched to a gene: 2. CDR1 is SGHNT, CDR2 YYREEE, per germline (reference sequence). CDR3 region: CASSWGTGAQYF. In DNA, the CDR3 is TGTGCCAGCAGCTGGGGGACAGGGGCGCAGTATTTT.

The chain carries TRBV5-5 and TRBJ2-2; D is undetermined. The CDR3 runs 17 residues. CDR1 and CDR2 from the germline V gene are SGHKS and YYEKEE (reference sequence). V lost 0 bases and J lost 1, with 13 bases in between. The chain's CDR3 is CASSLAVIRGNTGELFF. CDR3 DNA: TGTGCCAGCAGCTTGGCCGTGATTAGAGGGAACACCGGGGAGCTGTTTTTT.

This rearrangement joins TRBV5-1 to TRBJ1-6; no reliable D call. V was shortened by 0 bases and J by 7 bases, with 8 bases between the two germline ends. The CDR3 sequence is 14 residues long. Germline loops: CDR1 SGHRS, CDR2 YFSETQ. The CDR3 loop reads CASSLEMGNSPLHF. DNA for the CDR3: TGCGCCAGCAGCTTGGAGATGGGCAATTCACCCCTCCACTTT.

V is TRBV9 and J is TRBJ2-1, with a weak D call TRBD2 (6 bases). Per germline, CDR1 SGDLS and CDR2 YYNGEE. Trimming pared 0 bases from V and 3 bases from J, leaving 13 bases between. The CDR3 contains 16 residues. CDR3 residues: CASSVVAGSIYNEQFF. Here the CDR3 DNA reads TGTGCCAGCAGCGTAGTAGCCGGGAGCATCTACAATGAGCAGTTCTTC.

The V call is TRBV15, the J call TRBJ1-5, with a weak D call TRBD1 (6 bases). The CDR3 totals 13 residues. V lost 9 bases to trimming and J lost 3 bases, with 12 bases between them. Looked up from germline, CDR1 is LNHNV and CDR2 is YYDKDF (reference sequence). Written as DNA, the CDR3 is TGTGCCACGGGGAGGGGGGTCAATCAGCCCCAGCATTTT. Translated, it gives CATGRGVNQPQHF.

The chain combines TRBV15 with TRBJ2-5, with TRBD2 identical over 8 bases. CDR3 size: 14 residues. The ends lost 4 bases at V and 1 base at J; junction bases unmatched: 2. Germline V lookup: CDR1 LNHNV, CDR2 YYDKDF (reference sequence). CDR3 bases: TGTGCCACCAGCAAGACTAGCGCCCAAGAGACCCAGTACTTC. Translating gives CATSKTSAQETQYF. Based on the CDR3 plus reference TRBV15 and TRBJ2-5, the full variable domain is DAMVIQNPRYQVTQFGKPVTLSCSQTLNHNVMYWYQQKSSQAPKLLFHYYDKDFNNEADTPDNFQSRRPNTSFCFLDIRSPGLGDTAMYLCATSKTSAQETQYFGPGTRLLVL.

About this clone itself: A read error is likely, as this CDR3 ends without the conserved phenylalanine or tryptophan. The limits of the CDR3 on the DNA are not certain, so only TCRdb's listed CDR3 is given. The CDR3 sequence is CASSPSIPGLD. The chain employs TRBV4-3 and TRBJ1-1. The CDR3 length equals 11 residues, ends included. The germline V gene has CDR1 LGHNA and CDR2 YSLEER.

This clone was counted between two and nine times. The V call is TRBV29-1, the J call TRBJ1-5, with D possibly matching TRBD1 (6 bases). The CDR3 consists of 14 residues. V lost 4 bases and J 2 bases, leaving 12 bases between the germline ends. CDR1 is SQVTM and CDR2 is ANQGSEA in the germline V gene. The CDR3 loop reads CSVAGDQGNQPQHF. CDR3 DNA: TGCAGCGTTGCAGGGGATCAGGGCAATCAGCCCCAGCATTTT.

This chain connects TRBV28 to TRBJ1-5, with D tentatively TRBD1 (6 bases). Trimming took off 7 bases at V and 5 bases at J, with 15 bases between the two ends. This CDR3 has 14 amino acids. Looked up from germline, CDR1 is MDHEN and CDR2 is SYDVKM. The CDR3 loop reads CASTAGERDQPQHF. The CDR3 DNA follows: TGTGCCAGCACTGCAGGGGAACGGGATCAGCCCCAGCATTTT.

V gene TRBV6-5 combines with J gene TRBJ2-7; tentatively, D is TRBD2 (6 bases). V lost 6 bases to trimming and J lost 7 bases, with 16 bases between them. Germline V gene data show CDR1 as MNHEY and CDR2 as SVGAGI. This CDR3 region has 13 residues. This chain's CDR3 is CASSEGSAGEQYF. In DNA form, the CDR3 reads TGTGCCAGCAGCGAGGGGTCTGCGGGGGAGCAGTACTTC.

This chain joins TRBV28 and TRBJ1-1; TRBD1 might be the D (5 bases). Trimming took 8 bases from V and 9 from J, leaving 16 bases between them. From germline, CDR1 is MDHEN and CDR2 SYDVKM. The CDR3 has 12 residues. CDR3 protein: CASLSSGGKAFF. As DNA, the CDR3 is TGTGCCAGCCTTTCGAGCGGGGGAAAAGCTTTCTTT.

The chain links TRBV7-8 to TRBJ1-5; TRBD1 is a possible D gene (6 bases). Germline V CDR1 and CDR2: SGHVS, FQNEAQ. V lost 5 bases, J lost 5 bases, and 10 bases lay in between. This CDR3 has 13 residues. CDR3 residues: CASSAYRDQPQHF. CDR3 nucleotide sequence: TGTGCCAGCAGCGCGTACAGGGATCAGCCCCAGCATTTT.